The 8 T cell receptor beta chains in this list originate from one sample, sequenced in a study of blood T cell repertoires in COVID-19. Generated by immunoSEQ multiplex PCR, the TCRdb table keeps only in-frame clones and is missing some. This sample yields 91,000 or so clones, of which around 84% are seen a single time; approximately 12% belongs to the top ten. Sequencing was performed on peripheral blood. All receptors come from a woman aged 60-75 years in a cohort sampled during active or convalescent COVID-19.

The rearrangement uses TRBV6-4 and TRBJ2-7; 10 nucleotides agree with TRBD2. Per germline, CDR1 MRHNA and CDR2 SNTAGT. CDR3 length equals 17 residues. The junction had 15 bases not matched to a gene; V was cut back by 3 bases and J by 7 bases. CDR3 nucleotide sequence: TGTGCCAGCAGTGATCGGCGGCTAGCGGGAGCGCAGGGGGAGCAGTACTTC. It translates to CASSDRRLAGAQGEQYF.

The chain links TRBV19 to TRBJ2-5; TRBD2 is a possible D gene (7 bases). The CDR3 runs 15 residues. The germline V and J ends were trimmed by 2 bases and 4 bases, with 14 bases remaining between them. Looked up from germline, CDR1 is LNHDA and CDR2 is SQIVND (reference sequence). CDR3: CASSISVGGGETQYF. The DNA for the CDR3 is TGTGCCAGTAGTATATCTGTAGGGGGGGGAGAGACCCAGTACTTC.

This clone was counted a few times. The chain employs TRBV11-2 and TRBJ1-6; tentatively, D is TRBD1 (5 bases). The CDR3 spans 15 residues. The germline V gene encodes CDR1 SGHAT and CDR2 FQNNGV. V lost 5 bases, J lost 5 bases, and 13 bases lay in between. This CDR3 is CASSDQGLNNSPLHF. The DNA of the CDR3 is TGTGCCAGCAGCGACCAGGGTTTGAATAATTCACCCCTCCACTTT.

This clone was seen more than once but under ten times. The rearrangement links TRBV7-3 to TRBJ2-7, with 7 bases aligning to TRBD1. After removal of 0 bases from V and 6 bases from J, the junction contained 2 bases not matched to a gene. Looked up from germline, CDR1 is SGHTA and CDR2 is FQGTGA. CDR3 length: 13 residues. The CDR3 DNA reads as TGTGCCAGCAGCTTAACAGGGGGCGGCGAGCAGTACTTC. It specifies CASSLTGGGEQYF.

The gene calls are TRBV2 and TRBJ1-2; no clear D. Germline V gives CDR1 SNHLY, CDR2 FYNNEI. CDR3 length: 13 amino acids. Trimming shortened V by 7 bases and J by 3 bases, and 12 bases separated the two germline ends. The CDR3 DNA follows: TGTGCCAGCAATCACGACACTTACTATGGCTACACCTTC. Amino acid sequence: CASNHDTYYGYTF.

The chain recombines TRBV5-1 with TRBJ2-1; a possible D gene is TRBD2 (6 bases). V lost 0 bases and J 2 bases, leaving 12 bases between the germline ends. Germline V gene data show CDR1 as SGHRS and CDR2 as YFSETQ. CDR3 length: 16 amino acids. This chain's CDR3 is CASSLGDFSPYNEQFF. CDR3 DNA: TGCGCCAGCAGCTTGGGGGACTTTTCCCCCTACAATGAGCAGTTCTTC. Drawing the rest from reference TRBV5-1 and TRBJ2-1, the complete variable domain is KAGVTQTPRYLIKTRGQQVTLSCSPISGHRSVSWYQQTPGQGLQFLFEYFSETQRNKGNFPGRFSGRQFSNSRSEMNVSTLELGDSALYLCASSLGDFSPYNEQFFGPGTRLTVL.

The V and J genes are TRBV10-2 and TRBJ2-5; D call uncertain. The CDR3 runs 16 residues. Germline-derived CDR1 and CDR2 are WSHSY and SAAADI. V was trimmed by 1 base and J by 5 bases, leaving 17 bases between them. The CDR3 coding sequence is TGCGCCAGCAGTGAGTGGAAGACCCTAGGTCTGGAGACCCAGTACTTC. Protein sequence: CASSEWKTLGLETQYF.

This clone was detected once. The CDR3: CASSRETGEDQPQHF. In DNA, the CDR3 is TGTGCCAGCAGTAGGGAGACAGGGGAGGATCAGCCCCAGCATTTT. The rearrangement links TRBV21-1 to TRBJ1-5; the table names TRBD1, a call not compared with the DNA. TRBV21-1 is tagged as a pseudogene. This CDR3 contains 15 residues.